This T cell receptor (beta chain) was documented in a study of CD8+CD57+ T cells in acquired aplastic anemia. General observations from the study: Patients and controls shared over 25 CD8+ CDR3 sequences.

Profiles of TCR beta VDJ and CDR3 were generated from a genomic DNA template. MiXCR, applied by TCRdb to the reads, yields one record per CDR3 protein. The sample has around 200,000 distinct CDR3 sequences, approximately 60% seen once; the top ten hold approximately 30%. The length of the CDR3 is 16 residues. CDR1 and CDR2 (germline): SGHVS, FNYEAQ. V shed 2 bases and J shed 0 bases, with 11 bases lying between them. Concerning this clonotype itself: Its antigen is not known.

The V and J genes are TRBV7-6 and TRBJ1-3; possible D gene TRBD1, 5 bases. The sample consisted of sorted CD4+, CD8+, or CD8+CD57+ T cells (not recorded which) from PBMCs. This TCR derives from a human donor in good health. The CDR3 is CASSLPTGPSGNTIYF. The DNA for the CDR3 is TGTGCCAGCAGCTTACCTACAGGCCCCTCTGGAAACACCATATATTTT.